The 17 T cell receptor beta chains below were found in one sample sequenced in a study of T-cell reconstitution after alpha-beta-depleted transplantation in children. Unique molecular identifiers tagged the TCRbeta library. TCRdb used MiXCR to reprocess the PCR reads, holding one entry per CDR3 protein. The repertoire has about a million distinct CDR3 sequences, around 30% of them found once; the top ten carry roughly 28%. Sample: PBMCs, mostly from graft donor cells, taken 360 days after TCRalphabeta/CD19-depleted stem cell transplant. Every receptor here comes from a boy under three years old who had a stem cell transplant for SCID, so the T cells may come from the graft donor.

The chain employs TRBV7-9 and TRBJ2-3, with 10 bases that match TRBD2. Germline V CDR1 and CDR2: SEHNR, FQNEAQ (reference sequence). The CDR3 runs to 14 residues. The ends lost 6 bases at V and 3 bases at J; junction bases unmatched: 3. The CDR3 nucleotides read TGTGCCAGCAGTGTACTAGCGGGAACAGATACGCAGTATTTT. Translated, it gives CASSVLAGTDTQYF. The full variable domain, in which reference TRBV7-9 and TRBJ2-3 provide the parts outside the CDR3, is DTGVSQNPRHKITKRGQNVTFRCDPISEHNRLYWYRQTLGQGPEFLTYFQNEAQLEKSRLLSDRFSAERPKGSFSTLEIQRTEQGDSAMYLCASSVLAGTDTQYFGPGTRLTVL.

CDR3 coding DNA: TGTGCCAGCAGTTTAGGCTTTGGCTACACCTTC. It is translated as CASSLGFGYTF. This chain joins TRBV12-3 or TRBV12-4 and TRBJ1-2, with D unclear. V was cut by 1 base and J by 7 bases, with 4 bases left in between. The CDR3 is 11 amino acids.

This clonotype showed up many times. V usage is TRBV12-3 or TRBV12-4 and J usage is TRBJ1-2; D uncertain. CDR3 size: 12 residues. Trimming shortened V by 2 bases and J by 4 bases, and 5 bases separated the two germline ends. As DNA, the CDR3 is TGTGCCAGCAGTTTAAACAGCTATGGCTACACCTTC. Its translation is CASSLNSYGYTF.

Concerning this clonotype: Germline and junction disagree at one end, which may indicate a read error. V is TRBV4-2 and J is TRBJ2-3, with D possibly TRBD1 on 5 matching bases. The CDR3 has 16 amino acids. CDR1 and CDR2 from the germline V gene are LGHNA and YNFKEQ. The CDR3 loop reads CASSQVVGASTDTQYF. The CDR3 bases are TGCGCCAGCAGCCAAGTTGTTGGGGCTAGCACAGATACGCAGTATTTT.

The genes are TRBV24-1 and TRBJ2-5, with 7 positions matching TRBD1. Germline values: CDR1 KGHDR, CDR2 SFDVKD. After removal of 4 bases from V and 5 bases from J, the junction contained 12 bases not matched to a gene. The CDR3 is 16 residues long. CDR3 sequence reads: CATSEGVRGGTETQYF. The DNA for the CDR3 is TGTGCCACCAGTGAAGGCGTGCGAGGGGGCACGGAGACCCAGTACTTC.

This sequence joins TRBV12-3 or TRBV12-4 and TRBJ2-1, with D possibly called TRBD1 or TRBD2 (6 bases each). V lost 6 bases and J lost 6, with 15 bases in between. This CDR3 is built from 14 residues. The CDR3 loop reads CASSSRGLSNEQFF. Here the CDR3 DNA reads TGTGCCAGCAGCTCCCGGGGGCTTTCCAATGAGCAGTTCTTC.

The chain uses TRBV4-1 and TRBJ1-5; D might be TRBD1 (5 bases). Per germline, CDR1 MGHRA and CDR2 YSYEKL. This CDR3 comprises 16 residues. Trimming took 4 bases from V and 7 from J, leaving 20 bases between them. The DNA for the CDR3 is TGCGCCAGCAGCCGCCTAGGACACGGCGATAAGCAGCCCCAGCATTTT. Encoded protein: CASSRLGHGDKQPQHF.

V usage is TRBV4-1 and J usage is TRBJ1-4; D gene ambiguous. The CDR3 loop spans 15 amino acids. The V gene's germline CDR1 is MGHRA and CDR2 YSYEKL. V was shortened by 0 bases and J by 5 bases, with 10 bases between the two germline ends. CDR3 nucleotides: TGCGCCAGCAGCCAAGAAGGCGGGAGAAATGAAAAACTGTTTTTT. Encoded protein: CASSQEGGRNEKLFF.

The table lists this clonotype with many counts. The CDR3 coding sequence is TGTGCCAGCAGTCAACAGGGTCGGAAAGAGACCCAGTACTTC. Translated, it gives CASSQQGRKETQYF. The rearrangement links TRBV28 to TRBJ2-5; possible D gene TRBD1, 6 bases. The CDR3 has 14 residues. The V gene's germline CDR1 is MDHEN and CDR2 SYDVKM. Trimming removed 5 bases at V and 3 bases at J, with 13 bases between.

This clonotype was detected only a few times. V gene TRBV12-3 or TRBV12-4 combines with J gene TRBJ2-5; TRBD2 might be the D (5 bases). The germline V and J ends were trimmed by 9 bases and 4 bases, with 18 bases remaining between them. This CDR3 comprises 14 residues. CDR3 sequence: CASAHPGSLETQYF. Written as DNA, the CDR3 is TGTGCCAGTGCCCACCCTGGGAGTCTAGAGACCCAGTACTTC.

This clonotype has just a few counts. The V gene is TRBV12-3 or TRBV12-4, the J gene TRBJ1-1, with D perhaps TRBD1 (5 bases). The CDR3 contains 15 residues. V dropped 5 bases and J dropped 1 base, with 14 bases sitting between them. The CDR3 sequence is CASSARGGGNTEAFF. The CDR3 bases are TGTGCCAGCAGTGCCCGGGGGGGAGGGAACACTGAAGCTTTCTTT.

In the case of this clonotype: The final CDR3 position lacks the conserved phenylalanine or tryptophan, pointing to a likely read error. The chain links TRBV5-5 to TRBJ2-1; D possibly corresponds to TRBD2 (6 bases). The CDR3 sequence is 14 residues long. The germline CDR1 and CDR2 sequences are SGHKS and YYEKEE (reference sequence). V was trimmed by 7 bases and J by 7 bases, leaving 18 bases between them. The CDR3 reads CASRGDSSLNEQFL. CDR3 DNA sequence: TGTGCCAGCCGCGGGGACTCCTCGCTGAATGAGCAGTTCTTG.

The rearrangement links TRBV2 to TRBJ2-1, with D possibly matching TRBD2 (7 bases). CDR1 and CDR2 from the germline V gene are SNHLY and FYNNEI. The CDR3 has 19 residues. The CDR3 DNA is TGTACCTTCTCCTCAGCCATTTTTTCTCGGGGGGCCTCCTACAATGAGCAGTTCTTC. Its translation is CTFSSAIFSRGASYNEQFF.

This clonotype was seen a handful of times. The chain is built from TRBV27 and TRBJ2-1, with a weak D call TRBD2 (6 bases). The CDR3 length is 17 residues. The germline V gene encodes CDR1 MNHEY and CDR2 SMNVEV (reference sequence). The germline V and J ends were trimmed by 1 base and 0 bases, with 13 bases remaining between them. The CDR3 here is CASSLYGGASSYNEQFF. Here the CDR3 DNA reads TGTGCCAGCAGTTTATATGGCGGGGCGAGCTCCTACAATGAGCAGTTCTTC.

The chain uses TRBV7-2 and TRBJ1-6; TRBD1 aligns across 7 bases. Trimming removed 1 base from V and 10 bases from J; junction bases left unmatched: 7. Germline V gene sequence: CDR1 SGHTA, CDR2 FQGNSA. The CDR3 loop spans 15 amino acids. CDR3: CASSLGDRVESPLHF. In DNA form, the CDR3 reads TGTGCCAGCAGCTTAGGTGACAGGGTAGAGTCACCCCTCCACTTT.

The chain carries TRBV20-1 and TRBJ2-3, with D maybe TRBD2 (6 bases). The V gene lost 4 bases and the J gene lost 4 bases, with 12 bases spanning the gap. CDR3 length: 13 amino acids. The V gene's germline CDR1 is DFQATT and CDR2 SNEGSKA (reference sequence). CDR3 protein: CSAKMAGPDTQYF. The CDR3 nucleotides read TGCAGTGCTAAAATGGCGGGGCCAGATACGCAGTATTTT.

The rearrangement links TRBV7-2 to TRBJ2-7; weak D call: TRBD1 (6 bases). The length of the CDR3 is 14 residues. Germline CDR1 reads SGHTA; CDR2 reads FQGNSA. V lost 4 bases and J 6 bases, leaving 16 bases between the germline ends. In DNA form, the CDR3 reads TGTGCCAGCAGCTACGGACAGCTTAGCCTCGAGCAGTACTTC. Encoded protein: CASSYGQLSLEQYF.